Below, 14 T cell receptor beta chains from the same sample are listed, as sequenced in a study of T cells in Graves' hyperthyroidism and ophthalmopathy. Amplification of TCR beta CDR3 regions was performed using RNA transcripts as template. Initially, a first-round RT-PCR of the TCR CDR3 employed the HTBI primer set. TCRdb used MiXCR to reprocess the multiplex PCR reads, holding one entry per CDR3 protein. In the table there are 500,000 to 650,000 distinct CDR3 sequences, around 50% of which are singletons. Sequencing used peripheral blood or thyroid tissue (not recorded which). These receptors were collected from an adult woman with Graves' disease, either hyperthyroidism or ophthalmopathy (not recorded which).

This clonotype was seen at least ten times. V usage is TRBV4-1 and J usage is TRBJ1-2; D uncertain. Germline loops: CDR1 MGHRA, CDR2 YSYEKL. The CDR3 length is 14 residues. V was clipped by 1 base and J by 8 bases, with 14 bases between them. The CDR3 reads CASSQGLGVRGYTF. The CDR3 nucleotides read TGCGCCAGCAGCCAAGGTCTGGGTGTGAGAGGCTACACCTTC.

This clonotype was recorded many times. This chain connects TRBV4-1 to TRBJ1-2, with unresolved D. This CDR3 comprises 16 residues. The germline gives CDR1 MGHRA, CDR2 YSYEKL. Trimming left V 0 bases short and J 0 bases short, with 11 bases between. The CDR3 region is CASSQDGRLPNYGYTF. The CDR3 nucleotides read TGCGCCAGCAGCCAAGACGGCCGATTGCCTAACTATGGCTACACCTTC.

This rearrangement joins TRBV7-2 to TRBJ1-3; unclear D gene. The ends were cut back, 2 bases at V and 0 bases at J, with 5 bases in the middle. CDR1 is SGHTA, CDR2 FQGNSA, per germline. The CDR3 is made up of 14 amino acids. The CDR3 spells CASSLPTSGNTIYF. CDR3 DNA: TGTGCCAGCAGCTTACCGACCTCTGGAAACACCATATATTTT.

This clonotype was picked up many times. V is TRBV29-1 and J is TRBJ1-1; tentatively, D is TRBD1 (6 bases). The CDR3 spans 14 residues. From germline, CDR1 is SQVTM and CDR2 ANQGSEA. V was cut by 8 bases and J by 3 bases, with 19 bases left in between. The DNA of the CDR3 is TGCAGCTACGACGACAGGCGGGGGGACACTGAAGCTTTCTTT. As protein: CSYDDRRGDTEAFF.

The gene calls are TRBV28 and TRBJ1-2; D remains unclear. V lost 4 bases and J lost 4, with 10 bases in between. Germline loops: CDR1 MDHEN, CDR2 SYDVKM. The CDR3 sequence is 13 residues long. The CDR3 bases are TGTGCCAGCAGTTCCCAAGATCGCTATGGCTACACCTTC. It is translated as CASSSQDRYGYTF.

Here the CDR3 DNA reads TGTGCCAGCAGCTTGGCCCCGGAGGCCAGCTTTGAAAAACTGTTTTTT. Protein product: CASSLAPEASFEKLFF. This chain links TRBV7-6 with TRBJ1-4, with D unclear. Germline V CDR1 and CDR2: SGHVS, FNYEAQ. CDR3 length: 16 residues. V was pared by 3 bases and J by 7 bases, with 18 bases between.

The chain uses TRBV20-1 and TRBJ1-1, with 8 bases identical to TRBD1. Germline CDR1 DFQATT, CDR2 SNEGSKA (reference sequence). The ends lost 6 bases at V and 8 bases at J; junction bases unmatched: 8. This CDR3 contains 12 residues. CDR3 nucleotide sequence: TGCAGTGCCGTGGGACAGGCTTACGAAGCTTTCTTT. Translation: CSAVGQAYEAFF.

This clonotype was counted between two and nine times. This sequence joins TRBV10-3 and TRBJ1-6; D is possibly TRBD1 (5 bases). The CDR3 is 13 residues long. Trimming stripped 11 bases from V and 8 bases from J, with 16 bases between. The germline gives CDR1 ENHRY, CDR2 SYGVKD. The CDR3 sequence is CAHRDVEDSPLHF. CDR3 coding DNA: TGTGCCCACCGGGACGTCGAGGATTCACCCCTCCACTTT.

This clonotype occurred once. The chain carries TRBV10-3 and TRBJ1-2; a possible D gene is TRBD1 (6 bases). Germline V gives CDR1 ENHRY, CDR2 SYGVKD. Trimming removed 6 bases at V and 7 bases at J, with 21 bases between. CDR3 length: 15 residues. CDR3 amino acids: CAIRPDKGQTSGYTF. Written as DNA, the CDR3 is TGTGCCATCAGGCCGGATAAAGGACAGACGTCTGGCTACACCTTC.

This clonotype has more than one count but fewer than ten. This sequence joins TRBV13 and TRBJ1-2; TRBD1 matches at 10 bases. The CDR3 has 15 amino acids. The V gene's germline CDR1 is PRHDT and CDR2 FYEKMQ (reference sequence). Trimming removed 3 bases from V and 2 bases from J; junction bases left unmatched: 3. CDR3 sequence reads: CASSFSTGGNYGYTF. CDR3 sequence (DNA): TGTGCCAGCAGCTTCTCGACAGGGGGCAACTATGGCTACACCTTC.

This clonotype was seen repeatedly, ten times or more. V gene TRBV19 combines with J gene TRBJ2-7; D is perhaps TRBD2 (6 bases). CDR1 is LNHDA and CDR2 is SQIVND in the germline V gene (reference sequence). The CDR3 extends over 13 amino acids. Trimming took 4 bases from V and 6 from J, leaving 13 bases between them. Written as DNA, the CDR3 is TGTGCCAGTAGTACGGAACTGGGGGGCGAGCAGTACTTC. As protein: CASSTELGGEQYF.

This clonotype has ten or more counts. The V gene is TRBV5-6, the J gene TRBJ1-1; no clear D gene. CDR3 length: 14 residues. CDR1 and CDR2 from the germline V gene are SGHDT and YYEEEE. The V and J ends lost 1 base and 1 base respectively, with 8 bases between them. The CDR3 DNA follows: TGTGCCAGCAGCTTGTATAGGAAGAACACTGAAGCTTTCTTT. Amino acids: CASSLYRKNTEAFF.

This clonotype was counted many times. The chain uses TRBV2 and TRBJ1-2; 7 bases agree with TRBD1. The CDR3 runs to 14 residues. The germline CDR1 and CDR2 sequences are SNHLY and FYNNEI. The V gene end was trimmed by 6 bases and the J gene end by 1 base; junction bases not matched to a gene: 5. The CDR3 DNA reads as TGTGCCAGCAGAGACAGGGATGGTAACTATGGCTACACCTTC. This translates into CASRDRDGNYGYTF.

With regard to this clonotype: Germline is not matched at one junction end, which may reflect a read error. The chain recombines TRBV7-7 with TRBJ2-6; perhaps TRBD2 as D (6 bases). The length of the CDR3 is 17 residues. CDR1 is SSHAT, CDR2 FNYEAQ, per germline (reference sequence). The CDR3 nucleotides read TGTGCTAGCAGCTTAGACGGGAGAGGAAGCGGGGCCAACGTCCTGACTTTC. This translates into CASSLDGRGSGANVLTF. Complete variable domain (other parts from reference TRBV7-7 and TRBJ2-6): GAGVSQSPRYKVTKRGQDVTLRCDPISSHATLYWYQQALGQGPEFLTYFNYEAQPDKSGLPSDRFSAERPEGSISTLTIQRTEQRDSAMYRCASSLDGRGSGANVLTFGAGSRLTVL.